This T cell receptor beta chain comes out of a study of shared clonotypes between healthy human individuals. Findings of the study overall: Naive CD4 clonotypes overlapped across several donors at approximately 5%.

This clone was recorded only once. Its target is unknown. The assay was carried out at the deep level. The repertoire was sequenced with immunoSEQ multiplex PCR; TCRdb's copy has only in-frame clones and lacks some. The sample records some 300,000 clones, more than 60% being singletons. This CDR3 has 14 amino acids. CDR1 and CDR2 (germline): SQVTM, ANQGSEA. The J segment lost 2 bases and the V segment lost 6 bases, leaving 5 bases of the junction unmatched. Each of the donors was a healthy adult who was HIV-negative and had not had a recent acute infection or vaccination. The source is a man between 25 and 39 years old in good health. Sequencing was carried out using memory CD4+ T cells sorted from blood. Subset in this sample: CD45RA-negative fraction. The chain has TRBV29-1 and TRBJ2-3, with 10 bases that match TRBD1. CDR3 DNA: TGCAGCGTGCGTGACAGGGGGCTCACAGATACGCAGTATTTT. As protein: CSVRDRGLTDTQYF.